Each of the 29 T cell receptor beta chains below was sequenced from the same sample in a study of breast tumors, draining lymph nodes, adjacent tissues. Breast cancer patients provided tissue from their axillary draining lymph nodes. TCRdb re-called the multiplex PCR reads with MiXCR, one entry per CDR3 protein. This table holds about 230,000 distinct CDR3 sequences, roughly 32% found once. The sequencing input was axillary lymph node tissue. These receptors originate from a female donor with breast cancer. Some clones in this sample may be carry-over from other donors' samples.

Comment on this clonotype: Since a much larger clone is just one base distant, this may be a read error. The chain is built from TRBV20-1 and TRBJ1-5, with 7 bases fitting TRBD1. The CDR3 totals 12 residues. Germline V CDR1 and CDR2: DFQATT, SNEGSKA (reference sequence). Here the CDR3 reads CSASTGVQPPHF. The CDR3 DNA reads TGCAGTGCTTCCACAGGGGTTCAGCCCCCGCATTTT.

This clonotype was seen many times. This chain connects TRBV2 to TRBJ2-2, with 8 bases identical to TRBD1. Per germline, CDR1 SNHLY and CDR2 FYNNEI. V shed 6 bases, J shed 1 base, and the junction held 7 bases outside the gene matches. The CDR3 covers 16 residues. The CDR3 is CASSGGGTGNTGELFF. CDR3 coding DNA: TGTGCCAGCAGCGGAGGGGGGACAGGGAACACCGGGGAGCTGTTTTTT.

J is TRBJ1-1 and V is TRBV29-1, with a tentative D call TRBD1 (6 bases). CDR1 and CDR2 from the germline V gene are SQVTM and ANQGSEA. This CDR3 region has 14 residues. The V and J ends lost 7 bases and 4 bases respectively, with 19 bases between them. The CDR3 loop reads CSAIDGGQGTEAFF. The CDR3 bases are TGCAGCGCTATCGACGGGGGGCAGGGCACTGAAGCTTTCTTT.

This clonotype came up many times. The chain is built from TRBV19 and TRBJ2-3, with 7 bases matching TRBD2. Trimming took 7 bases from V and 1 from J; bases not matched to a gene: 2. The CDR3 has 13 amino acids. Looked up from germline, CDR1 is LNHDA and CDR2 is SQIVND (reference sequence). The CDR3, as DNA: TGTGCCAGTAATCGGGAGGGCACAGATACGCAGTATTTT. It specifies CASNREGTDTQYF.

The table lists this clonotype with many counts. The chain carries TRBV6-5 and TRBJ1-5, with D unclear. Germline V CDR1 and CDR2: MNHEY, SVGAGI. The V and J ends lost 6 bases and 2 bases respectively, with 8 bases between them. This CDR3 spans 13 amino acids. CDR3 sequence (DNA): TGTGCCAGCAGAGCCTCGCGCAATCAGCCCCAGCATTTT. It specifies CASRASRNQPQHF.

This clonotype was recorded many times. CDR3 in amino acids: CAWSLRGQHQPQHF. In DNA form, the CDR3 reads TGTGCCTGGAGTCTAAGAGGACAACATCAGCCCCAGCATTTT. The chain carries TRBV30 and TRBJ1-5; tentative D call: TRBD1 (5 bases). Trimming took off 2 bases at V and 5 bases at J, with 13 bases between the two ends. The CDR3 has 14 amino acids. Germline V gene sequence: CDR1 GTSNPN, CDR2 SVGIG (reference sequence).

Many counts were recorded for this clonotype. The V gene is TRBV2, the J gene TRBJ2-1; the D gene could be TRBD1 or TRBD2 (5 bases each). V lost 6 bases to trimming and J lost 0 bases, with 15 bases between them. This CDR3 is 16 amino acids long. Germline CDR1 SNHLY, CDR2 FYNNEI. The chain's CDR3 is CASSKGDGSSYNEQFF. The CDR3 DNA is TGTGCCAGCAGCAAAGGGGACGGAAGCTCCTACAATGAGCAGTTCTTC.

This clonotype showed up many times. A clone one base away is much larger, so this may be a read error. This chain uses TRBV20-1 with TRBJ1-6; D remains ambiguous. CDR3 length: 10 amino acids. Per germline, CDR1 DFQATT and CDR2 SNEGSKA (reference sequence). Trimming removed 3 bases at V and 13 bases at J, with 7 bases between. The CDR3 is CSASLNPLHF. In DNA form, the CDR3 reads TGCAGTGCTAGCTTGAATCCCCTCCACTTT.

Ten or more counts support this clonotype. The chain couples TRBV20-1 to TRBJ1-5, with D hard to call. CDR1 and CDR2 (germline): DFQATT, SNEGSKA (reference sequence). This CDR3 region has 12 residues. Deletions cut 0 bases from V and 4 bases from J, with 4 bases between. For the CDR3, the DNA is TGCAGTGCTAGAGATAAGAATCAGCCCCAGCATTTT. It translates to CSARDKNQPQHF.

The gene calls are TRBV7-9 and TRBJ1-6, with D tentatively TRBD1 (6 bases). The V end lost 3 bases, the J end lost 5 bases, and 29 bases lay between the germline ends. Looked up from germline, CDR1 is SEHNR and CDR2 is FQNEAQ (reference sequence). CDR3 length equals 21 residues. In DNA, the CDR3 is TGTGCCAGCAGCTTCGACCTCGGGACACCTCGGGATACGGGGAATAATTCACCCCTCCACTTT. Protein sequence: CASSFDLGTPRDTGNNSPLHF.

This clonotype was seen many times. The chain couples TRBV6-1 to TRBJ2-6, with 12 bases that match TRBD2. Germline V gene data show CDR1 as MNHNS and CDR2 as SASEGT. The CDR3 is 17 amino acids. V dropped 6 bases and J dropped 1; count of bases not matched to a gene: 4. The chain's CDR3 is CASRRTSGTSGANVLTF. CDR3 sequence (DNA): TGTGCCAGCAGACGGACTAGCGGGACTTCTGGGGCCAACGTCCTGACTTTC.

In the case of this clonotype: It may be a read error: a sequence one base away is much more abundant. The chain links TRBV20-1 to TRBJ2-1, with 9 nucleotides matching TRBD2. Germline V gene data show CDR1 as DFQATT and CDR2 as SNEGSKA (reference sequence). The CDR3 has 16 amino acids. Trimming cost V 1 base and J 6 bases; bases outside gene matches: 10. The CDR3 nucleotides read TGCAGTGCTAGAGGAGGAGCTAGCGGGATGGCCAATGAGCAGTTCTTC. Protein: CSARGGASGMANEQFF.

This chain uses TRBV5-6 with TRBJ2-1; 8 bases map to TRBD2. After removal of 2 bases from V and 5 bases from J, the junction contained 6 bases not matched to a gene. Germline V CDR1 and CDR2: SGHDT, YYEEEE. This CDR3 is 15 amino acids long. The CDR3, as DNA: TGTGCCAGCAGCTTTAGCGGGACTAGGGACAATGAGCAGTTCTTC. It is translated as CASSFSGTRDNEQFF.

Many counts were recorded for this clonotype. This chain's CDR3 is CASSLGGIWGNTIYF. CDR3 in DNA: TGTGCCAGCAGTTTAGGGGGAATATGGGGGAACACCATATATTTT. The rearrangement joins TRBV28 to TRBJ1-3, with D perhaps matching TRBD1 (5 bases). The CDR3 is made up of 15 amino acids. Per the germline V gene, CDR1 is MDHEN and CDR2 is SYDVKM. Deletions cut 2 bases from V and 7 bases from J, with 15 bases between.

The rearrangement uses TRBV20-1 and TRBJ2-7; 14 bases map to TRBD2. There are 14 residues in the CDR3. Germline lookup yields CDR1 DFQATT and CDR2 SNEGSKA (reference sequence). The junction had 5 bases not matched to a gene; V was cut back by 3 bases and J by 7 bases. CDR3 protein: CSASRLAGGGEQYF. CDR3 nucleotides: TGCAGTGCTAGCCGACTAGCGGGAGGGGGGGAGCAGTACTTC.

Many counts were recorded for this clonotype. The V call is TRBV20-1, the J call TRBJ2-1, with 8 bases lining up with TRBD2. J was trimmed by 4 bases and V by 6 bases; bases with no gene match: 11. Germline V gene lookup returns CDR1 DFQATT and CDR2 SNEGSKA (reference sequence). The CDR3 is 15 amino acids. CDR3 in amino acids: CSAVPASGSYNEQFF. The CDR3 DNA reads TGCAGTGCGGTACCTGCTAGCGGGTCGTACAATGAGCAGTTCTTC.

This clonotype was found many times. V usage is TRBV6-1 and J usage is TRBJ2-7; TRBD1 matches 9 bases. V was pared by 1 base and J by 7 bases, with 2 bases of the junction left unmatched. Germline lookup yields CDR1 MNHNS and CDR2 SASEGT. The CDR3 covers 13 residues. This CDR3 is CASSEGTGVEQYF. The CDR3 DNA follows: TGTGCCAGCAGTGAAGGGACAGGGGTTGAGCAGTACTTC.

CDR3 in amino acids: CASSSRGIGNTIYF. As DNA, the CDR3 is TGTGCCAGCAGTAGCCGGGGGATAGGAAACACCATATATTTT. V usage is TRBV28 and J usage is TRBJ1-3; D perhaps matches TRBD1 (5 bases). Deletions cut 5 bases from V and 4 bases from J, with 12 bases between. The germline CDR1 and CDR2 sequences are MDHEN and SYDVKM. This CDR3 has 14 amino acids.

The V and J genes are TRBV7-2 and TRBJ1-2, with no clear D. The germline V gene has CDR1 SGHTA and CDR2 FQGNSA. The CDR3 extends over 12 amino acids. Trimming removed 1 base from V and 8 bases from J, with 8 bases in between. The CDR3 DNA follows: TGTGCCAGCAGCTTAGGCGGGAGAGGCTACACCTTC. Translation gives CASSLGGRGYTF.

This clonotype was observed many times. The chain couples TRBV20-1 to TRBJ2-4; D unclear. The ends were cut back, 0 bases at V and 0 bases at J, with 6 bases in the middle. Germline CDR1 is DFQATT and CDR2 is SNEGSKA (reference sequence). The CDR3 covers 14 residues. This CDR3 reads CSARDMTAKNIQYF. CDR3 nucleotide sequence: TGCAGTGCTAGAGATATGACAGCCAAAAACATTCAGTACTTC.

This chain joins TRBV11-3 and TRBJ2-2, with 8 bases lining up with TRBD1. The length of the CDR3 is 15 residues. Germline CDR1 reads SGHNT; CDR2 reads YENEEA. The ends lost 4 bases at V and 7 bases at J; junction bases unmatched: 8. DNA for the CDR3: TGTGCCAGCAGCTCCGGGACAGGAGCCATCGGGGAGCTGTTTTTT. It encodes CASSSGTGAIGELFF.

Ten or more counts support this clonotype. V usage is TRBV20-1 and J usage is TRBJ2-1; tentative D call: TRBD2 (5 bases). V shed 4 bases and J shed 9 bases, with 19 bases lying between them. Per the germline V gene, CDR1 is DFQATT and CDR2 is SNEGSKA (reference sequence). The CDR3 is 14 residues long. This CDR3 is CSAISRSRAGEQFF. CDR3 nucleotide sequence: TGCAGTGCTATTTCTCGATCTAGGGCGGGTGAGCAGTTCTTC.

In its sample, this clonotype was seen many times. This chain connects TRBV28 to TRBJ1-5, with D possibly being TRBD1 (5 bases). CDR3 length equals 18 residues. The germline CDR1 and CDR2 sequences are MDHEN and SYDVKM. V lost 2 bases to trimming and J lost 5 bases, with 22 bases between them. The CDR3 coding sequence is TGTGCCAGCAGTTTAGGCAGGGCGAGGGCGCGGAGAGATCAGCCCCAGCATTTT. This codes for CASSLGRARARRDQPQHF.

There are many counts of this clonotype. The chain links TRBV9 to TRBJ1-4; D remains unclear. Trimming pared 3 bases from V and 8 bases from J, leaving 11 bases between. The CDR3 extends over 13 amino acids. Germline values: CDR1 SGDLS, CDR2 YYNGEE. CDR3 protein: CASSDGPGEKLFF. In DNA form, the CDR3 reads TGTGCCAGCAGCGACGGCCCCGGGGAAAAACTGTTTTTT.

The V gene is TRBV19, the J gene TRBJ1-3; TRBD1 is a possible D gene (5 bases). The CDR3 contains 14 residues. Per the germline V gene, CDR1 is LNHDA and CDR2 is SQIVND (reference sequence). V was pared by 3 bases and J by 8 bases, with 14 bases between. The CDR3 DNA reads TGTGCCAGTAGTATCCGGGGACTTCCGGACACCATATATTTT. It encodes CASSIRGLPDTIYF.

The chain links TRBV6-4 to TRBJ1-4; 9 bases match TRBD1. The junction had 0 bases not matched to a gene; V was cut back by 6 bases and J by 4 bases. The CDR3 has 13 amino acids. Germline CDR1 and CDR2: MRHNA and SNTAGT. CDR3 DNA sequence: TGTGCCAGCAGGACAGGGGGTAATGAAAAACTGTTTTTT. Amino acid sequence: CASRTGGNEKLFF.

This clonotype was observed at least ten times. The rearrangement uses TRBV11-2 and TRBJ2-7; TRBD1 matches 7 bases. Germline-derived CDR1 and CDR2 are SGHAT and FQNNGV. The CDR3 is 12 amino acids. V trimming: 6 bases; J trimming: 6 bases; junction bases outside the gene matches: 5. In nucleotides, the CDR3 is TGTGCCAGCAGTTCGGGACAGTTCGAGCAGTACTTC. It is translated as CASSSGQFEQYF.

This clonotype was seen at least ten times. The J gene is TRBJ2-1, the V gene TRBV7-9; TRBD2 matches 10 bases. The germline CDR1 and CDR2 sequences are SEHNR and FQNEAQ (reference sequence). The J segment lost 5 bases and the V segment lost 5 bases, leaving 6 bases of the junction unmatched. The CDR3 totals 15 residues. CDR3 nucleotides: TGTGCCAGCAGCGCAGCGGGAGGGCCCAACAATGAGCAGTTCTTC. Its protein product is CASSAAGGPNNEQFF. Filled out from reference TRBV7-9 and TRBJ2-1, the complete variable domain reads DTGVSQNPRHKITKRGQNVTFRCDPISEHNRLYWYRQTLGQGPEFLTYFQNEAQLEKSRLLSDRFSAERPKGSFSTLEIQRTEQGDSAMYLCASSAAGGPNNEQFFGPGTRLTVL.

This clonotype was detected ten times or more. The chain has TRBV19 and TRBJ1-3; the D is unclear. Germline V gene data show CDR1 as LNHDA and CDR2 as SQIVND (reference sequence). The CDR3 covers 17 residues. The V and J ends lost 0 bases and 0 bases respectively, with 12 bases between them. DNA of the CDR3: TGTGCCAGTAGTATAGATCGAGGGCAGAGCTCTGGAAACACCATATATTTT. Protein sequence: CASSIDRGQSSGNTIYF.